This T cell receptor beta chain derives from a study of blood T cell repertoires in COVID-19. Produced via immunoSEQ multiplex PCR; TCRdb's table is partial and in-frame only. The sample contains some 260,000 clones, about 89% of which appear only once. Enrollees, 18 to 89 years old, lived in 24 US areas. V lost 4 bases, J lost 4 bases, and 15 bases stayed unmatched. The germline V gene encodes CDR1 LGHDT and CDR2 YNNKEL (reference sequence). This CDR3 region has 17 residues. The chain carries TRBV3-1 (or the pseudogene TRBV3-2) and TRBJ1-2, with 7 bases lining up with TRBD1. The clonotype was recovered from a man aged 40-49 years who had recovered from COVID-19. Sequencing was performed on PBMCs or T cells enriched from blood (not recorded which). This chain's CDR3 is CASSLGDRGRLSYGYTF. The CDR3 DNA reads TGTGCCAGCAGCCTGGGGGACAGAGGACGCCTAAGCTATGGCTACACCTTC.